What follows is one T cell receptor (beta chain) and its context. This record belongs to a study of OX40 agonist ivuxolimab in advanced cancers. Libraries were prepared by immunoSEQ multiplex PCR; TCRdb keeps only in-frame clonotypes and omits some of them. The sample yields tens of thousands of clones, approximately 78% seen once. CDR1 is SGHAT, CDR2 FQDESV, per germline (reference sequence). V was clipped by 6 bases and J by 3 bases, with 11 bases between them. The CDR3 spans 13 residues. This clonotype originated in an adult with an advanced solid tumor such as melanoma, head and neck, liver or kidney cancer. The chain is built from TRBV11-1 and TRBJ2-5, with no clear D. The sample here was CD4+ or CD8+ T cells sorted from blood, taken in a trial of the OX40 agonist ivuxolimab. CDR3 sequence reads: CASSIRLKETQYF. Written as DNA, the CDR3 is TGTGCCAGCAGTATCCGTTTGAAAGAGACCCAGTACTTC.